This TCR beta chain is from a study of glioma-infiltrating T cells. This clonotype was found many times. The antigen is unknown. CDR1 and CDR2 (germline): MNHNS, SASEGT. Trimming stripped 7 bases from V and 4 bases from J, with 13 bases between. The CDR3 loop spans 13 amino acids. General observations from the study: Tissue-blood divergence was below expectation in non-neoplastic patients, above in gliomas. CDR3 overlap between tissue and blood was very small.

TCR alpha and beta CDR3 regions were amplified from RNA using iRepertoire nested multiplex PCR. For one-step reverse transcription and amplification, about 90-450 ng of tissue mRNA or PBMC total RNA was used. TCRdb fed the multiplex PCR reads into MiXCR, producing one record per CDR3 protein. The sample holds roughly 120,000 distinct CDR3 sequences, 20% to 25% seen once. This receptor was obtained from a human donor with low-grade glioma or glioblastoma, undergoing nonglioma brain surgery, or in good health (not recorded which). The chain links TRBV6-1 to TRBJ1-2; D is unclear. Sequencing was carried out using glioma tissue, nonneoplastic brain tissue, or PBMCs (not recorded which). For the CDR3, the DNA is TGTGCCAGCACCCGTTCGCCAAGCTATGGCTACACCTTC. This codes for CASTRSPSYGYTF.